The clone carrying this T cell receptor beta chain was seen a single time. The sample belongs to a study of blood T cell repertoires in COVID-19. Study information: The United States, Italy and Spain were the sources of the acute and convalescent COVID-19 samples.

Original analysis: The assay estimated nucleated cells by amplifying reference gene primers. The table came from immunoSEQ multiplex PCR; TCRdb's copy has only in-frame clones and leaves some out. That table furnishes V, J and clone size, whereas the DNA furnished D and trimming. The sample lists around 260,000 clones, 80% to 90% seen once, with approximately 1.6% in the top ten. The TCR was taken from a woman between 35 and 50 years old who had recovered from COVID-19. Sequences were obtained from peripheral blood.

The CDR3 is CASSETAVYGYTF. As DNA, the CDR3 is TGTGCCAGCAGCGAGACAGCTGTCTATGGCTACACCTTC. J is TRBJ1-2 and V is TRBV5-5; D possibly corresponds to TRBD1 (5 bases). Per germline, CDR1 SGHKS and CDR2 YYEKEE (reference sequence). The CDR3 is made up of 13 amino acids. Trimming cost V 4 bases and J 4 bases, with 11 bases left between them. Full variable domain (remainder filled in from reference TRBV5-5 and TRBJ1-2): DAGVTQSPTHLIKTRGQQVTLRCSPISGHKSVSWYQQVLGQGPQFIFQYYEKEERGRGNFPDRFSARQFPNYSSELNVNALLLGDSALYLCASSETAVYGYTFGSGTRLTVV.